This TCR beta chain was captured in a study of blood T cells in healthy people across ages. Then a second PCR, running about 6 to 12 cycles, was carried out with a sample-barcoded 5' primer and a J-beta primer mix. MiXCR, applied by TCRdb to the 5' RACE reads, yields one record per CDR3 protein. The table has hundreds of thousands of distinct CDR3 sequences, about 32% seen once. This clonotype was detected ten times or more. Germline CDR1 reads MGHRA; CDR2 reads YSYEKL. CDR3 size: 15 residues. V was shortened by 5 bases and J by 4 bases, with 17 bases between the two germline ends. The receptor was isolated from an elderly woman in good health. V and J are TRBV4-1 and TRBJ2-5, with a possible D match to TRBD1 (5 bases). The sequenced sample consisted of blood. The CDR3 reads CASSAKIGVRETQYF. CDR3 DNA sequence: TGCGCCAGCAGCGCTAAGATAGGGGTTCGAGAGACCCAGTACTTC.